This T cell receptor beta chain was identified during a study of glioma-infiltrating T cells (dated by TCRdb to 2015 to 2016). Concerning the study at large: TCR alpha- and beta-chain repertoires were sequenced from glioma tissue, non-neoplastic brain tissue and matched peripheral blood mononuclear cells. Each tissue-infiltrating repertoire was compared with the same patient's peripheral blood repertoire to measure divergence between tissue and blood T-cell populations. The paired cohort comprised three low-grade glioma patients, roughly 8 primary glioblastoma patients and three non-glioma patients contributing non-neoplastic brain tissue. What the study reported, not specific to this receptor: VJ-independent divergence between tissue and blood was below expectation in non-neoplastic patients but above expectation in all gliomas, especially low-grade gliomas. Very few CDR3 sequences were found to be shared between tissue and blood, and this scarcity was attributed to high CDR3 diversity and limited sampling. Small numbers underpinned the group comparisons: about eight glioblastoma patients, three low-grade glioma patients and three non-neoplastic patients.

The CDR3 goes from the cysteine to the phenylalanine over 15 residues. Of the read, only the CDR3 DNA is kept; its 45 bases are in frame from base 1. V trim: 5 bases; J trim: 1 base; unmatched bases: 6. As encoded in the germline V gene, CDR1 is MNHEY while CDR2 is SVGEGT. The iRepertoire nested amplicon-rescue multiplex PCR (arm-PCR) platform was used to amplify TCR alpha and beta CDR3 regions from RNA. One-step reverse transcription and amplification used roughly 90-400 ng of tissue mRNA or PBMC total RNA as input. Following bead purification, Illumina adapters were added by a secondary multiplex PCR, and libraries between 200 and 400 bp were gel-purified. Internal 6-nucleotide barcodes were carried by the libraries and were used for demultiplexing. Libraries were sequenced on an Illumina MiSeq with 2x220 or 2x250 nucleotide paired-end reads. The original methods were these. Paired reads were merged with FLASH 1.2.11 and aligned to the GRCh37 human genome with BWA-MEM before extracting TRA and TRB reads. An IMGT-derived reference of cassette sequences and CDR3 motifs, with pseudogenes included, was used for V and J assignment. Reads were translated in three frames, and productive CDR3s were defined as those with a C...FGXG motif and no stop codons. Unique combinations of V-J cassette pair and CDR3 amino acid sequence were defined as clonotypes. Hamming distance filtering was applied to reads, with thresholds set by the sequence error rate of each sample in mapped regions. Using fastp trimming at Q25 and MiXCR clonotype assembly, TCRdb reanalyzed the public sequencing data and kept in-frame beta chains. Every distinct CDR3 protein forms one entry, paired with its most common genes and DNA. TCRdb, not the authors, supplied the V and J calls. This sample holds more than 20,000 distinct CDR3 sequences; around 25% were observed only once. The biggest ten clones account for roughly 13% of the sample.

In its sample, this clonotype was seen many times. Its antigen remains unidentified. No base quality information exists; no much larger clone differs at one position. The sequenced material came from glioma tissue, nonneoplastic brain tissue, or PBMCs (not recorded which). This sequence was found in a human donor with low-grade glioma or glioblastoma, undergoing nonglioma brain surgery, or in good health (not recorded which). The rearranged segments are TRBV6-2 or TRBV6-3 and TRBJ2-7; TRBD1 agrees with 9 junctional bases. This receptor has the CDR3 CASSRDRVRSYEQYF. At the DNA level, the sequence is TGTGCCAGCAGTCGGGACAGGGTAAGATCCTACGAGCAGTACTTC.